This TCR beta chain was recorded in a study of cytomegalovirus exposure and HLA in healthy donors. 60 Vbeta and 13 Jbeta primers were used in PCR. This table comes from immunoSEQ multiplex PCR, and its TCRdb copy is limited to in-frame clones, with some not included. Among over 150,000 clones listed, around two thirds were seen once. The CDR3 has 16 residues. V lost 1 base to trimming and J lost 1 base; unmatched junction nucleotides: 3. Per germline, CDR1 SGHRS and CDR2 YFSETQ. The specimen sequenced was PBMCs. The chain is built from TRBV5-1 and TRBJ2-1; 9 nucleotides match TRBD1. The source of this sequence is a man over 45 in good health and CMV-seronegative. The CDR3 is CASSLTGGSSYNEQFF. The CDR3 nucleotides are TGCGCCAGCAGCTTGACAGGGGGCTCTTCCTACAATGAGCAGTTCTTC.